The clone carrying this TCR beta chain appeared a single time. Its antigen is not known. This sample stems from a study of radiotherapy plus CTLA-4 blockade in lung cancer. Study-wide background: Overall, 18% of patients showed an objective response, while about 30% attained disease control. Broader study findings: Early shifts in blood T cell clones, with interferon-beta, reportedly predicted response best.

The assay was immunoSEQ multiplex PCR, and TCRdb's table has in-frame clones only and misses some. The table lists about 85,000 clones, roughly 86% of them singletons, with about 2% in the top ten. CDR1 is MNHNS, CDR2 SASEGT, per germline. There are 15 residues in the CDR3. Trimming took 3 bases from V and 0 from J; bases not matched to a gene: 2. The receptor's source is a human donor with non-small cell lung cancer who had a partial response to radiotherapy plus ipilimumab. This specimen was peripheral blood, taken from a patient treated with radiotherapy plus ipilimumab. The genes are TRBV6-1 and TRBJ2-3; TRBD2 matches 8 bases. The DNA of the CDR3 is TGTGCCAGCAGTGACGGCGGGAGGAGCACAGATACGCAGTATTTT. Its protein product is CASSDGGRSTDTQYF.